The TCR beta chain under discussion was sequenced for a study of T-cell reconstitution after alpha-beta-depleted transplantation in children. Library preparation (for TCRbeta) was performed with unique molecular identifiers. One entry per CDR3 protein results from TCRdb running MiXCR on the PCR reads. Of about 610,000 distinct CDR3 sequences listed, roughly 27% were seen once; the top ten hold about a third. Overall study results and limits: The study traced high day-60 TCRbeta diversity in some patients to surviving recipient T cells and thymic progenitors. About two months after transplant, alpha-beta T cells reportedly came from several hundred expanded graft clones. Diversity and T-cell counts at one year after transplant derived mostly from new T cells.

A note on this clonotype: Its matching antigen is unknown.

The sample was PBMCs, taken before TCRalphabeta/CD19-depleted stem cell transplant. This sequence was found in a boy in the first two years of life with Wiskott-Aldrich syndrome, due to receive a stem cell transplant.

The CDR3 loop is CASSNRGCGKNIQYF. DNA for the CDR3: TGTGCCAGCAGCAACAGGGGGTGCGGCAAAAACATTCAGTACTTC. This chain connects TRBV21-1 to TRBJ2-4; the D segment call TRBD1 is taken from the table without a DNA check. TRBV21-1 is annotated as a pseudogene. This CDR3 is built from 15 residues.